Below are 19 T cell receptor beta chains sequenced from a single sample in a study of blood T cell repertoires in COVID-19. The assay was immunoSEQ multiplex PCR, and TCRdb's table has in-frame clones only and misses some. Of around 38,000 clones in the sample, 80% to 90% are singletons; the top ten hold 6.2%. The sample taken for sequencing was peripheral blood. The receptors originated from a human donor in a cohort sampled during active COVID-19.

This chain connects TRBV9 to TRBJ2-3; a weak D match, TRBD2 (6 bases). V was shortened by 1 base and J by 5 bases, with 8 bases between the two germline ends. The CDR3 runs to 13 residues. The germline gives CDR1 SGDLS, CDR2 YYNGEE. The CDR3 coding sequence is TGTGCCAGCAGCGTAAGACTAGAAGATACGCAGTATTTT. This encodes CASSVRLEDTQYF.

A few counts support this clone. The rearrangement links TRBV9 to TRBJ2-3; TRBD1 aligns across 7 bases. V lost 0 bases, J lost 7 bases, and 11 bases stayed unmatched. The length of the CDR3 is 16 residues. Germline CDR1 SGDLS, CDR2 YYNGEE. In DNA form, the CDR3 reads TGTGCCAGCAGCGTAGCGGGACAGAACCCTGTTTATACGCAGTATTTT. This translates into CASSVAGQNPVYTQYF.

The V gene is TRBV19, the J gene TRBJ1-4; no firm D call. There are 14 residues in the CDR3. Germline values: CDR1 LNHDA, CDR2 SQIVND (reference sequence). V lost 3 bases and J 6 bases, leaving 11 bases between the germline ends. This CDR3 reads CASSILAQDEKLFF. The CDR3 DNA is TGTGCCAGTAGTATTCTGGCCCAAGATGAAAAACTGTTTTTT.

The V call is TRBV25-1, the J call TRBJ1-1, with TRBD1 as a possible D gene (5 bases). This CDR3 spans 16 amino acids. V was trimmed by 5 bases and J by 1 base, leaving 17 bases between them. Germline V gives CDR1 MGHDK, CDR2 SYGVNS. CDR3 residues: CASSPRRGMANTEAFF. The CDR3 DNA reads TGTGCCAGCAGTCCCCGCCGGGGGATGGCGAACACTGAAGCTTTCTTT.

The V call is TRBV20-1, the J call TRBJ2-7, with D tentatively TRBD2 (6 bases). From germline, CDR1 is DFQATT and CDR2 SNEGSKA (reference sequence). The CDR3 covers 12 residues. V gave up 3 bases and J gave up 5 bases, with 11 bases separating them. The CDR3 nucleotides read TGCAGTGCTAGTCCGACTAGTAACGAGCAGTACTTC. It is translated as CSASPTSNEQYF.

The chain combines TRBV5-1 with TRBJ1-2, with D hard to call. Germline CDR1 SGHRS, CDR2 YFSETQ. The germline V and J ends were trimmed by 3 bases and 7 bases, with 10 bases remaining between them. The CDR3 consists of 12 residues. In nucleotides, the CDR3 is TGCGCCAGCAGCTATTCGGAGGGTGGCTACACCTTC. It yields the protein CASSYSEGGYTF.

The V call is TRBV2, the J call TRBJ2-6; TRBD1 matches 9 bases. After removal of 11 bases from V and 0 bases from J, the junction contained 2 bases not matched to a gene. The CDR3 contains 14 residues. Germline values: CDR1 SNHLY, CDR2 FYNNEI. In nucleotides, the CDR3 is TGTGCCGGACAGGGGAACTCTGGGGCCAACGTCCTGACTTTC. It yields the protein CAGQGNSGANVLTF.

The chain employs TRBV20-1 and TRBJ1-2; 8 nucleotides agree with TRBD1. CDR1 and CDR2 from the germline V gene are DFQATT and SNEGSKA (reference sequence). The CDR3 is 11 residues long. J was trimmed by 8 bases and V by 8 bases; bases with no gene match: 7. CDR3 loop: CSTTGGYGYTF. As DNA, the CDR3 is TGCAGTACAACAGGGGGGTACGGCTACACCTTC.

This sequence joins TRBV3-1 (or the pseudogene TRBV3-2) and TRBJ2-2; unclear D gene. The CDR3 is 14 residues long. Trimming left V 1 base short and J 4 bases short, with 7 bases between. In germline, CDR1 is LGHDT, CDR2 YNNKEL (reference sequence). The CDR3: CASSQGQATGELFF. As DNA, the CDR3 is TGTGCCAGCAGCCAAGGACAAGCCACCGGGGAGCTGTTTTTT.

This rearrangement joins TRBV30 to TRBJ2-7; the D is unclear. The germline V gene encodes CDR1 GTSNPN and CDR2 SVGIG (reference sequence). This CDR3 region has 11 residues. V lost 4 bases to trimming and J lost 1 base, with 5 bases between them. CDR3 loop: CAWMASYEQYF. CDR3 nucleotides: TGTGCCTGGATGGCATCCTACGAGCAGTACTTC.

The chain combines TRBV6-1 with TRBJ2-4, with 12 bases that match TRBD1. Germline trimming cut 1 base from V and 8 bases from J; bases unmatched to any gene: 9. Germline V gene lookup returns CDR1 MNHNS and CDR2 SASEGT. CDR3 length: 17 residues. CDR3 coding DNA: TGTGCCAGCAGTGAAGGGGACAGGGGGCTAATACGATACATTCAGTACTTC. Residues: CASSEGDRGLIRYIQYF.

The CDR3 DNA sequence: TGTGCCAGCAGCGTAGGGGGACAGGGGTGGAACACCATATATTTT. Protein sequence: CASSVGGQGWNTIYF. The rearrangement joins TRBV9 to TRBJ1-3, with 10 bases fitting TRBD1. Germline CDR1 is SGDLS and CDR2 is YYNGEE. The CDR3 contains 15 residues. The V gene end was trimmed by 0 bases and the J gene end by 7 bases; junction bases not matched to a gene: 4.

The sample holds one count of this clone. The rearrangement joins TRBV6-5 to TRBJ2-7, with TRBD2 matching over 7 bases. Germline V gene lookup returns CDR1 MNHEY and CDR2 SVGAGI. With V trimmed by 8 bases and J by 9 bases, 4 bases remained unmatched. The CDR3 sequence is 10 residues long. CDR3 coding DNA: TGTGCCAGCGGGAGGGGTGGGCAGTACTTC. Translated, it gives CASGRGGQYF.

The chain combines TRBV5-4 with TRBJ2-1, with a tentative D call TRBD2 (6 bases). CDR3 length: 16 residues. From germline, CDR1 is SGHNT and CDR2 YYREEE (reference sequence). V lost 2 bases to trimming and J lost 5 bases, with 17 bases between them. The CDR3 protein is CASSFGLFSGDNEQFF. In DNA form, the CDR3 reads TGTGCCAGCAGCTTCGGACTTTTTAGCGGAGACAATGAGCAGTTCTTC.

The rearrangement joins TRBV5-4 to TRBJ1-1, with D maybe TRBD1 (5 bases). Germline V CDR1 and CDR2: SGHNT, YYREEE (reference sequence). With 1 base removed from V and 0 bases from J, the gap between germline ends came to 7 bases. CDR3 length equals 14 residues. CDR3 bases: TGTGCCAGCAGCTTGAGGACATTGAACACTGAAGCTTTCTTT. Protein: CASSLRTLNTEAFF.

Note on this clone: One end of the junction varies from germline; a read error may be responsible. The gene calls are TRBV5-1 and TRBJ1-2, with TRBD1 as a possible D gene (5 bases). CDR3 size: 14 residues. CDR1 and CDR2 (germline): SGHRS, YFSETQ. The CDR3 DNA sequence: TGCGCCCGCAGCCCTGGGGGGGGAAACTATGGCTACACCTTC. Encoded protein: CARSPGGGNYGYTF.

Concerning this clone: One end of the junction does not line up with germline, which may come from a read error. The CDR3 region has the DNA TGCGCCAGCAGCTCACAAGCGGGAGTGGGGGAGACCCAGTACTTC. Amino acids: CASSSQAGVGETQYF. This chain joins TRBV7-2 and TRBJ2-5, with 8 bases lining up with TRBD2. Germline lookup yields CDR1 SGHTA and CDR2 FQGNSA. The CDR3 totals 15 residues. The variable domain in full, completed from reference TRBV7-2 and TRBJ2-5, reads GAGVSQSPSNKVTEKGKDVELRCDPISGHTALYWYRQSLGQGLEFLIYFQGNSAPDKSGLPSDRFSAERTGGSVSTLTIQRTQQEDSAVYLCASSSQAGVGETQYFGPGTRLLVL.

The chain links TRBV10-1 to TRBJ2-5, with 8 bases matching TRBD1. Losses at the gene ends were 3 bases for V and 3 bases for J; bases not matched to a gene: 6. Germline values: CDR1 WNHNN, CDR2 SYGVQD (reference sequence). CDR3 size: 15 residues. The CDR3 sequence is CASSETGGREETQYF. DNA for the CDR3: TGCGCCAGCAGTGAAACAGGGGGAAGGGAAGAGACCCAGTACTTC.

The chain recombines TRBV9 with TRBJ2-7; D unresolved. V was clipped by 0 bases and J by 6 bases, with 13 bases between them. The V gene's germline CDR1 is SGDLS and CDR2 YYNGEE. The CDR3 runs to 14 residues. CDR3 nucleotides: TGTGCCAGCAGCGTAGTGCCGGGTTTCTCCGAGCAGTACTTC. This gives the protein CASSVVPGFSEQYF.